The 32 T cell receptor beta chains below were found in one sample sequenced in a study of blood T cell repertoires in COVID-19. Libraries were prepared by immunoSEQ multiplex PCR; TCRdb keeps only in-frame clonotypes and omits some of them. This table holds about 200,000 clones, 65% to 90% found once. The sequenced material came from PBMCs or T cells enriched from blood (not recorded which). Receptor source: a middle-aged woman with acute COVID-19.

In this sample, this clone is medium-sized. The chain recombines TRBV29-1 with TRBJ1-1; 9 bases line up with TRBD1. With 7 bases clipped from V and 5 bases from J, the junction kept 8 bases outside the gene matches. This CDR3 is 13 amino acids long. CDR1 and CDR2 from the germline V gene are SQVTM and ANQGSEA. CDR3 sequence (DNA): TGCAGCGCTAAAGACAGGGGGAATACTGAAGCTTTCTTT. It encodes CSAKDRGNTEAFF.

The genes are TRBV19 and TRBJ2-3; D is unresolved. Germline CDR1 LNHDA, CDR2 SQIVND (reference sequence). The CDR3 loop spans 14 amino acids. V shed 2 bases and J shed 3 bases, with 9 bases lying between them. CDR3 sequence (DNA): TGTGCCAGTAGTATAACAGATTCTACAGATACGCAGTATTTT. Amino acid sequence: CASSITDSTDTQYF.

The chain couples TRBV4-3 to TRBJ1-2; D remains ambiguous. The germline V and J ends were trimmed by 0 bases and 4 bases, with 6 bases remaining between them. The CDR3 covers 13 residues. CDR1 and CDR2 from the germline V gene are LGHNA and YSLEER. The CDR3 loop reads CASSQEGGYGYTF. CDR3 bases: TGCGCCAGCAGCCAAGAGGGAGGCTATGGCTACACCTTC.

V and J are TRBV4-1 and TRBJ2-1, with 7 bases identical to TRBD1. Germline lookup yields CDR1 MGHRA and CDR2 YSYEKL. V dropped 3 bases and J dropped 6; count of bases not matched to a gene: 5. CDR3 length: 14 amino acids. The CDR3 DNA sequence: TGCGCCAGCAGCCAGCGCGGACAGGCCAATGAGCAGTTCTTC. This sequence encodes CASSQRGQANEQFF.

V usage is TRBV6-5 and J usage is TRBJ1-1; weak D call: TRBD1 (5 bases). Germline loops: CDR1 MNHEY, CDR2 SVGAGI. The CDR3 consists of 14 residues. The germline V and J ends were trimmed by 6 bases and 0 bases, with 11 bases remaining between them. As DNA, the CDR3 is TGTGCCAGCAGGACAGTCCGTATGAACACTGAAGCTTTCTTT. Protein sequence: CASRTVRMNTEAFF.

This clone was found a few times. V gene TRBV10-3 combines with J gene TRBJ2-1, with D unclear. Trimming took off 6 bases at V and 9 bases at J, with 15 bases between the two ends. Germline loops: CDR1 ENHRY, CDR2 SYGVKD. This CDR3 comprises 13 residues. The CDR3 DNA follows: TGTGCCATCAGAAGCCCCCTTGGTGGTGAGCAGTTCTTC. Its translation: CAIRSPLGGEQFF.

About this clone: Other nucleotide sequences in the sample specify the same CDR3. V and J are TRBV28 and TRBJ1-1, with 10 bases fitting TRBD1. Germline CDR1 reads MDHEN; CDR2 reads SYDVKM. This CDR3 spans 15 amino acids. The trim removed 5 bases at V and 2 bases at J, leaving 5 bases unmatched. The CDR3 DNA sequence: TGTGCCAGCAGTCTGGGGACAGGGGTTAACACTGAAGCTTTCTTT. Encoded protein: CASSLGTGVNTEAFF.

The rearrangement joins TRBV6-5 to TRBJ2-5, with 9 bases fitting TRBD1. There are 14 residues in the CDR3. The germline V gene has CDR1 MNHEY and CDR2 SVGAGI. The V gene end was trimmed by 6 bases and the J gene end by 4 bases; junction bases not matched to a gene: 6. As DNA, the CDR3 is TGTGCCAGCAGGGGACAGGGACGGTTAGAGACCCAGTACTTC. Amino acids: CASRGQGRLETQYF.

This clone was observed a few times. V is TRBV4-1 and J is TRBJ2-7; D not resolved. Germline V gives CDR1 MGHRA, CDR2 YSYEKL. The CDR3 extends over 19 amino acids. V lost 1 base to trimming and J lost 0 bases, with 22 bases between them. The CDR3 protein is CASSQVASGQSYSSYEQYF. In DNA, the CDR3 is TGCGCCAGCAGCCAAGTTGCGAGTGGCCAGTCCTACAGCTCCTACGAGCAGTACTTC.

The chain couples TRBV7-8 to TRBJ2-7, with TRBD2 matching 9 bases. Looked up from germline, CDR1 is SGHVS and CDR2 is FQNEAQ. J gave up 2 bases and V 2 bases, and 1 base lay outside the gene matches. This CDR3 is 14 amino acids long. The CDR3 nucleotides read TGTGCCAGCAGCTTACTAGCGGGACCCTACGAGCAGTACTTC. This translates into CASSLLAGPYEQYF. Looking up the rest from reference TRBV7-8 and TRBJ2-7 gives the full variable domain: GAGVSQSPRYKVAKRGQDVALRCDPISGHVSLFWYQQALGQGPEFLTYFQNEAQLDKSGLPSDRFFAERPEGSVSTLKIQRTQQEDSAVYLCASSLLAGPYEQYFGPGTRLTVT.

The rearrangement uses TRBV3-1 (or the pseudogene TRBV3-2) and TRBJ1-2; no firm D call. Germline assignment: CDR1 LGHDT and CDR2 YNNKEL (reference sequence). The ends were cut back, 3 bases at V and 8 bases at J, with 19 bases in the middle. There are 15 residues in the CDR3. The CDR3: CASSQFSGVNVGYTF. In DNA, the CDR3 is TGTGCCAGCAGCCAGTTTTCCGGGGTTAACGTGGGCTACACCTTC.

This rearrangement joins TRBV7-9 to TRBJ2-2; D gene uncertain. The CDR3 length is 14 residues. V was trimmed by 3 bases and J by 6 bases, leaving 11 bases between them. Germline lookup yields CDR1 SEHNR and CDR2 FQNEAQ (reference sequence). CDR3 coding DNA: TGTGCCAGCAGCTTGGAGCTGGGTTCCGGGGAGCTGTTTTTT. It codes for CASSLELGSGELFF.

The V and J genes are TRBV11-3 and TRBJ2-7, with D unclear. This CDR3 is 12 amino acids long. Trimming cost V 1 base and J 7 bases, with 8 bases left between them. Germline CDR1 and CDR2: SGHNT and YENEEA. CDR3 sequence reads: CASSLVPREQYF. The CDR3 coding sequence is TGTGCCAGCAGCTTAGTCCCACGGGAGCAGTACTTC.

The CDR3, as DNA: TGTGCCAGCAGTCCCGGACTAGCGGGAGGACGGCGTGAGCAGTTCTTC. Translating gives CASSPGLAGGRREQFF. The chain couples TRBV27 to TRBJ2-1; 14 bases line up with TRBD2. The CDR3 loop spans 16 amino acids. V lost 5 bases to trimming and J lost 9 bases; unmatched junction nucleotides: 9. CDR1 is MNHEY, CDR2 SMNVEV, per germline (reference sequence).

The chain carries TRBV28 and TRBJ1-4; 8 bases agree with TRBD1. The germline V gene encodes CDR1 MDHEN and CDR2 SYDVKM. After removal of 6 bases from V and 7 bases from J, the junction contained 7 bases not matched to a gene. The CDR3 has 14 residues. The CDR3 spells CASSNGQGSEKLFF. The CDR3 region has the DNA TGTGCCAGCAGCAACGGACAGGGAAGTGAAAAACTGTTTTTT.

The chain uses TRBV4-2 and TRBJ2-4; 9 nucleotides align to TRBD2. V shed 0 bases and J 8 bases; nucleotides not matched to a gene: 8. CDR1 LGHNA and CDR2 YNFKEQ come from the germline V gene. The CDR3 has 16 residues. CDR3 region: CASSQELAGASDIQYF. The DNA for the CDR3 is TGTGCCAGCAGCCAAGAATTAGCGGGAGCATCGGACATTCAGTACTTC.

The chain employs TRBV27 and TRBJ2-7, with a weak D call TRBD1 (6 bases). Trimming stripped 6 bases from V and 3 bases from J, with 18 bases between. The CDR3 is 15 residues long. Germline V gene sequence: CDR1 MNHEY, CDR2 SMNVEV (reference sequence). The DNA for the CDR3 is TGTGCCAGCAGGTCGTACCGGGACATAAACTACGAGCAGTACTTC. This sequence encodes CASRSYRDINYEQYF.

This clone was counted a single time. The CDR3 protein is CASSTPSVGGYTF. Written as DNA, the CDR3 is TGTGCCAGCAGTACCCCCTCCGTGGGCGGCTACACCTTC. The V call is TRBV28, the J call TRBJ1-2; D is undetermined. The germline V gene has CDR1 MDHEN and CDR2 SYDVKM. V shed 5 bases and J shed 8 bases, with 15 bases lying between them. The CDR3 spans 13 residues.

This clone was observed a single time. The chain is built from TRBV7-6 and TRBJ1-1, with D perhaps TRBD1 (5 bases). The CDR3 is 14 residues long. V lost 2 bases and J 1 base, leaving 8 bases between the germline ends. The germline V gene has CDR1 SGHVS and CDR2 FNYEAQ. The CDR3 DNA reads TGTGCCAGCAGCTTACATCAGGGGAACACTGAAGCTTTCTTT. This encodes CASSLHQGNTEAFF.

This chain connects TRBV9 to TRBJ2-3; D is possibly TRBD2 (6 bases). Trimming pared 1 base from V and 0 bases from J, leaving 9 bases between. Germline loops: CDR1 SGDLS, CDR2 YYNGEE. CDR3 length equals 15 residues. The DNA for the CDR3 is TGTGCCAGCAGCGTATCGGGGGTTAGCACAGATACGCAGTATTTT. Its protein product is CASSVSGVSTDTQYF.

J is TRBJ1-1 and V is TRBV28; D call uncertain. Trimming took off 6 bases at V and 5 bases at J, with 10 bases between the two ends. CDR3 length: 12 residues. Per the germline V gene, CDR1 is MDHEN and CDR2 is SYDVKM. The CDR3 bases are TGTGCCAGCAGGGCTTCGGGGACTGAAGCTTTCTTT. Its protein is CASRASGTEAFF.

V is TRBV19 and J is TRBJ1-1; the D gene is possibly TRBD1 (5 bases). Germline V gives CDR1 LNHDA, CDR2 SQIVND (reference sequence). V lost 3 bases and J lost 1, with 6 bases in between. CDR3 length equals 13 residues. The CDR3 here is CASSIGQNTEAFF. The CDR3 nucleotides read TGTGCCAGTAGTATTGGACAGAACACTGAAGCTTTCTTT.

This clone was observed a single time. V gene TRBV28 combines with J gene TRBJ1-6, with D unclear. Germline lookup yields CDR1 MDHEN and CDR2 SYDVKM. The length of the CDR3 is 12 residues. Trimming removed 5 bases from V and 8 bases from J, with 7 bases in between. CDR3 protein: CASSTPDSPLHF. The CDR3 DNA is TGTGCCAGCAGTACCCCGGATTCACCCCTCCACTTT.

The CDR3 loop reads CASSVNTLAGELFF. The CDR3 nucleotides read TGTGCCAGCAGCGTAAACACGTTGGCCGGGGAGCTGTTTTTT. The chain couples TRBV9 to TRBJ2-2; no clear D. V was cut by 1 base and J by 6 bases, with 10 bases left in between. This CDR3 has 14 residues. Germline CDR1 and CDR2: SGDLS and YYNGEE.

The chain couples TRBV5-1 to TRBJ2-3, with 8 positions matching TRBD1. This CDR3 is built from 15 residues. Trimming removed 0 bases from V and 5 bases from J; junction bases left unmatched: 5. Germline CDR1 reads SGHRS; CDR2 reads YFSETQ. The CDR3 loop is CASSLDGQGIDTQYF. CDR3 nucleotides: TGCGCCAGCAGCTTGGACGGACAGGGAATAGATACGCAGTATTTT.

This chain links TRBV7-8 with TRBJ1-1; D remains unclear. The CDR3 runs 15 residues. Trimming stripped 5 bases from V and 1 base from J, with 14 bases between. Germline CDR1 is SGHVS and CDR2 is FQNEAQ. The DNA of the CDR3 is TGTGCCAGCAGCCCCCTTACCGTGGCGAACACTGAAGCTTTCTTT. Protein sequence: CASSPLTVANTEAFF.

The CDR3 spells CASSLVAGAKNIQYF. The DNA of the CDR3 is TGCGCCAGCAGCTTGGTCGCGGGGGCCAAAAACATTCAGTACTTC. V is TRBV5-1 and J is TRBJ2-4, with D perhaps TRBD2 (6 bases). Per germline, CDR1 SGHRS and CDR2 YFSETQ. The CDR3 runs to 15 residues. Trimming removed 0 bases at V and 1 base at J, with 8 bases between.

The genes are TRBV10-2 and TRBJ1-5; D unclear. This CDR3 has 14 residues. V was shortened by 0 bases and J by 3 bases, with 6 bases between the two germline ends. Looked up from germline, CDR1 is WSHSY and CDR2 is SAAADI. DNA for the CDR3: TGCGCCAGCAGTGAGTCCGGGTACAATCAGCCCCAGCATTTT. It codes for CASSESGYNQPQHF.

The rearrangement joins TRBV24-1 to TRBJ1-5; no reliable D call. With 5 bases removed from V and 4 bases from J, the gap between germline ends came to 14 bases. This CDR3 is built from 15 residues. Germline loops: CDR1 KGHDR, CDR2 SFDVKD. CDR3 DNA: TGTGCCACCAGTGCCCTGGGCGGGGTAAATCAGCCCCAGCATTTT. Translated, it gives CATSALGGVNQPQHF.

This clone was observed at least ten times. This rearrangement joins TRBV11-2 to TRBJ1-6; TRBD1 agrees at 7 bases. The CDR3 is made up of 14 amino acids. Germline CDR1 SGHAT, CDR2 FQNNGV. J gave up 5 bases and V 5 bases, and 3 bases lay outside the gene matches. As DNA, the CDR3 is TGTGCCAGCAGCGCAGGGGGGAATAATTCACCCCTCCACTTT. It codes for CASSAGGNNSPLHF.

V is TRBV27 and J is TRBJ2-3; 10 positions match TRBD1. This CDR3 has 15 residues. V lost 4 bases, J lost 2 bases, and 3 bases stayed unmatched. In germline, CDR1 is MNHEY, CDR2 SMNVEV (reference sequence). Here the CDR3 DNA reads TGTGCCAGCAGTTGGGACAGGGGCTCCACAGATACGCAGTATTTT. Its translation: CASSWDRGSTDTQYF.

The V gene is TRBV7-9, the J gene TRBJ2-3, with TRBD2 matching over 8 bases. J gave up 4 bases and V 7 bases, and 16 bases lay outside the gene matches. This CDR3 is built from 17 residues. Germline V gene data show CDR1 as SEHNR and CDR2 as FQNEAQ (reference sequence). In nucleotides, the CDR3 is TGTGCCAGCAACATAAACCCAGCGGGAGAAGTCGCAGATACGCAGTATTTT. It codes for CASNINPAGEVADTQYF.